The text below deals with one T cell receptor beta chain. There are a few counts of this clone. The target of this receptor is not known. Nothing much larger sits one base from this clone, and base qualities are not available. Each donor gave one peripheral blood draw, around 0.12 L on average, collected into heparinised tubes. Using a panel that included CD45RO, CCR7, CD25, CD127, CD95 and CD27, naive, central memory, regulatory and stem cell-like memory CD4+ T cells were sorted on a BD FACSAria II. All sorted populations exceeded 98% purity. PBMCs were separated immediately by Lymphoprep density gradient centrifugation and were stained directly, without being cultured. To minimize batch effects, samples were stained and sorted in pairs, one healthy donor with one patient per experiment. From its cysteine to its phenylalanine, the CDR3 spans 15 amino acids. Just the 45-base CDR3 DNA is kept, in frame starting at base 1. The germline V end is reduced by 1 base and the J end by 10 bases; junction bases left unmatched: 13. For CDR1 and CDR2, the germline V gene (reference sequence) lists GTSNPN and SVGIG.

The entry originates in a study of beta chain features in type 1 diabetes (dated by TCRdb to about 2018). Study-wide context: No differences in mean age, gender distribution, total cell number or subset yield were found between patients and healthy donors. The study compared TCRB repertoires of sorted circulating CD4+ T cell subsets between recently diagnosed type 1 diabetes patients and matched healthy donors. A total of 90 million to 120 million sorted cells were examined across all samples, and a strong correlation was observed between cell number per subset and RNA yield. Regulatory and stem cell-like memory subsets were obtained from only 8 patients and roughly eight healthy donors, while naive and central memory subsets were obtained from all 30 or so donors.

Study-level results and caveats: At VDJ recombination sites, type 1 diabetes patients had fewer insertions and more deleted nucleotides, which implies abnormalities in thymic rearrangement. The naive, central memory and regulatory TCRB repertoires appeared to resemble one another more closely among patients than among healthy donors. A moderate but significant shortening of TCRB CDR3 length was observed in type 1 diabetes patients in all four CD4+ subsets. Shorter templates might have been favored by PCR, but patient and control samples were amplified and corrected together, so both groups would have been affected equally by any skew. Because cDNA rather than genomic DNA was sequenced, highly expressing activated cells could have been over-represented, although no difference in activation and CD3 levels was found between groups. Because the HLA sub-analyses included only small numbers of individuals, any influence of HLA type on TCRB rearrangement was left unresolved.

The High Capacity cDNA Reverse Transcription Kit was used to reverse transcribe all of the isolated RNA, meaning that expressed TCRB transcripts were what got sequenced. Deep immunoSEQ sequencing was applied to naive, central memory and regulatory T cell samples, giving an average of around 4 million total reads per sample. After sorted cells were lysed in RLT buffer, RNA was extracted with DNase-treated RNeasy Micro or Mini kits, with the choice depending on cell number. To prevent cross-contamination, every cell subset was processed on its own, while patient and healthy donor samples were processed together. The immunoSEQ multiplex PCR was used to amplify TCRB sequences from cDNA, yielding 87-bp fragments that span the CDR3 region. Sequencing of the amplicons was done on the Illumina HiSeq platform. The study's own analysis went as follows. Synthetic template baselines were used to correct PCR bias computationally, reads within Hamming distance 2 were collapsed, and singletons that could not be merged were discarded. Reads were aligned against IMGT to assign V, D and J genes, CDR3 length and insertions or deletions at six rearrangement sites. Within each subset, clonotype counts were normalized to sorted cell number, and only after that were true diversity and Gini coefficients computed with the tcR R package. Repertoire sharing was quantified using the overlap coefficient calculated on TCRB nucleotide sequences. Out-of-frame TCRB sequences from naive cells were analyzed to stand in for the pre-selection repertoire. Drawn from immuneACCESS, this table holds only the in-frame rearrangements with V and J called that TCRdb kept. Clones are partly lost; checked studies trace under half to an unresolved V gene and leave the rest unexplained. For V, J and clone size, that table is used; D and trimming come from the DNA. The table for this sample lists hundreds of thousands of clones; about 29% of them were counted only once. The ten largest clones represent more than 0.055% of the sample.

Sequencing input: naive CD4+ T cells from blood. The label giving this sample's cell subset or site can be read as: true naive CD4+ T cells. The chain is assembled from TRBV30 and TRBJ2-4; the central 7 bases match TRBD2. The source is a man younger than 35 in good health. The CDR3 reads as follows: CAWSGAGLEEGIQYF. The nucleotide sequence reads as follows: TGTGCCTGGAGTGGCGCTGGACTAGAGGAGGGAATTCAGTACTTC.